This T cell receptor (beta chain) was sequenced during a study of blood T cell repertoires in COVID-19. The overall study: Sites in the United States, Italy and Spain provided acute and convalescent COVID-19 samples. The cDNA or gDNA used as material had been derived from T cells, B-cell-depleted T cells, or PBMCs.

How the authors handled the data: By means of reference gene primer amplification, nucleated cell counts were estimated. Clones were read by immunoSEQ multiplex PCR, and TCRdb kept only the in-frame ones, dropping some. V and J calls and clone size are those listed in that table; D and trimming were worked out from the DNA. Of 250,000 to 350,000 clones in the sample, over 75% are singletons; the top ten hold approximately 4%. The CDR3 is 14 amino acids. Germline lookup yields CDR1 SGHAT and CDR2 FQNNGV. The germline V and J ends were trimmed by 6 bases and 7 bases, with 16 bases remaining between them.

What was sequenced was peripheral blood. The chain joins TRBV11-2 to TRBJ2-1; no reliable D call. The clonotype comes from a woman aged 50 to 65 with active or convalescent COVID-19. CDR3 DNA: TGTGCCAGCAGGACCGTCGGAGTGCAGAATGAGCAGTTCTTC. Its protein is CASRTVGVQNEQFF.